This T cell receptor beta chain was sequenced in a study of shared clonotypes between healthy human individuals. Germline-derived CDR1 and CDR2 are SGDLS and YYNGEE. This CDR3 contains 16 residues. The V gene lost 3 bases and the J gene lost 7 bases, with 20 bases spanning the gap. The repertoire was sequenced with immunoSEQ multiplex PCR; TCRdb's copy has only in-frame clones and lacks some. The repertoire includes about 1,900,000 clones, approximately 95% of them detected once, and approximately 1% sits in the top ten. CD8 cells classed as naive were CD45RO-negative and positively selected for CCR7, excluding terminally differentiated effector memory CD45RA+ cells.

V usage is TRBV9 and J usage is TRBJ2-1, with a possible D match to TRBD1 (5 bases). The source of this sequence is a man younger than 35 in good health. The sample taken for sequencing was naive CD8+ T cells sorted from blood. The CDR3 region is CASSAAVAGLENEQFF. CDR3 nucleotide sequence: TGTGCCAGCAGCGCCGCCGTGGCAGGGTTGGAAAATGAGCAGTTCTTC.